The 20 T cell receptor beta chains reported below all come from one sample, sequenced in a study of blood T cell repertoires in COVID-19. TCRdb keeps only in-frame clones here, not all; method: immunoSEQ multiplex PCR. Found here are nearly 350,000 clones, about nine tenths of them singletons; the top ten hold about 6.7%. The sample taken for sequencing was peripheral blood. The receptors here all came from a woman in her seventies with COVID-19, enrolled during active disease.

This chain links TRBV7-9 with TRBJ2-7; D unresolved. Trimming removed 3 bases at V and 3 bases at J, with 12 bases between. This CDR3 comprises 14 residues. Germline-derived CDR1 and CDR2 are SEHNR and FQNEAQ (reference sequence). As DNA, the CDR3 is TGTGCCAGCAGCTTTGGCAGTACATTCTACGAGCAGTACTTC. Amino acid sequence: CASSFGSTFYEQYF.

V gene TRBV7-2 combines with J gene TRBJ1-2; D is possibly TRBD1 (6 bases). V lost 3 bases and J 5 bases, leaving 13 bases between the germline ends. The CDR3 spans 14 residues. Germline loops: CDR1 SGHTA, CDR2 FQGNSA. CDR3 coding DNA: TGTGCCAGCAGCTTGAACAGGGAGGGGTATGGCTACACCTTC. Translation: CASSLNREGYGYTF.

This clone showed up just a few times. The rearrangement links TRBV4-2 to TRBJ2-7; 14 positions agree with TRBD2. This CDR3 comprises 16 residues. Germline trimming cut 3 bases from V and 0 bases from J; bases unmatched to any gene: 1. CDR1 is LGHNA, CDR2 YNFKEQ, per germline. CDR3 loop: CASSQTSGGASYEQYF. CDR3 nucleotide sequence: TGTGCCAGCAGCCAGACTAGCGGGGGGGCCTCCTACGAGCAGTACTTC.

The V and J genes are TRBV19 and TRBJ2-2; 10 bases agree with TRBD1. Unmatched junction bases numbered 2, after V lost 8 bases and J lost 2 bases. This CDR3 spans 14 amino acids. CDR1 and CDR2 (germline): LNHDA, SQIVND (reference sequence). CDR3 nucleotide sequence: TGTGCCAGTGACAGGGGGCTTAACACCGGGGAGCTGTTTTTT. Its translation: CASDRGLNTGELFF. Supplemented by reference TRBV19 and TRBJ2-2, the full variable domain reads DGGITQSPKYLFRKEGQNVTLSCEQNLNHDAMYWYRQDPGQGLRLIYYSQIVNDFQKGDIAEGYSVSREKKESFPLTVTSAQKNPTAFYLCASDRGLNTGELFFGEGSRLTVL.

This chain joins TRBV5-1 and TRBJ1-4; D is possibly TRBD1 (6 bases). Deletions cut 4 bases from V and 3 bases from J, with 16 bases between. There are 16 residues in the CDR3. The V gene's germline CDR1 is SGHRS and CDR2 YFSETQ. DNA of the CDR3: TGCGCCAGCAGCCGTGGACAGCTGCGGGCTAATGAAAAACTGTTTTTT. Translating gives CASSRGQLRANEKLFF.

J is TRBJ2-1 and V is TRBV30; D perhaps matches TRBD2 (5 bases). CDR3 length: 15 amino acids. V was trimmed by 0 bases and J by 9 bases, leaving 18 bases between them. The germline V gene has CDR1 GTSNPN and CDR2 SVGIG (reference sequence). For the CDR3, the DNA is TGTGCCTGGAGTGTACGGGCCCTAGCACGGGGTGAGCAGTTCTTC. As protein: CAWSVRALARGEQFF.

The table lists this clone with a few counts. The V and J genes are TRBV19 and TRBJ2-1; possibly TRBD1 for D (6 bases). V lost 4 bases and J lost 5, with 18 bases in between. This CDR3 region has 16 residues. Germline CDR1 reads LNHDA; CDR2 reads SQIVND (reference sequence). CDR3 amino acids: CASSTPRGPSNNEQFF. CDR3 coding DNA: TGTGCCAGTAGTACTCCCAGGGGTCCTTCAAACAATGAGCAGTTCTTC.

This clone was found once. This sequence joins TRBV29-1 and TRBJ1-2; D may be TRBD1 (5 bases). The germline CDR1 and CDR2 sequences are SQVTM and ANQGSEA. CDR3 length: 11 residues. The ends were cut back, 8 bases at V and 7 bases at J, with 14 bases in the middle. CDR3 sequence: CSSIVGGGYTF. CDR3 bases: TGCAGCTCGATCGTGGGGGGTGGCTACACCTTC.

The CDR3 loop reads CASSQEWARDNEQFF. CDR3 nucleotide sequence: TGCGCCAGCAGCCAAGAATGGGCGAGAGACAATGAGCAGTTCTTC. This chain joins TRBV4-3 and TRBJ2-1; no clear D gene. Germline CDR1 reads LGHNA; CDR2 reads YSLEER. Trimming removed 0 bases from V and 5 bases from J, with 11 bases in between. CDR3 size: 15 residues.

The genes are TRBV20-1 and TRBJ1-2; maybe TRBD1 (5 bases). The V and J ends lost 3 bases and 2 bases respectively, with 13 bases between them. This CDR3 contains 14 residues. Germline V gene lookup returns CDR1 DFQATT and CDR2 SNEGSKA (reference sequence). The CDR3 sequence: CSASGGGENYGYTF. The CDR3 nucleotides are TGCAGTGCTAGTGGGGGAGGGGAAAACTATGGCTACACCTTC.

J is TRBJ1-2 and V is TRBV7-2; 8 bases align to TRBD1. Trimming at V came to 5 bases and at J to 2 bases, leaving 4 bases not matched to a gene. The CDR3 runs to 14 residues. Germline V gene sequence: CDR1 SGHTA, CDR2 FQGNSA. The CDR3 nucleotides read TGTGCCAGCAGCAGCGGACAGGGAAACTATGGCTACACCTTC. It encodes CASSSGQGNYGYTF. Filled out from reference TRBV7-2 and TRBJ1-2, the complete variable domain reads GAGVSQSPSNKVTEKGKDVELRCDPISGHTALYWYRQSLGQGLEFLIYFQGNSAPDKSGLPSDRFSAERTGGSVSTLTIQRTQQEDSAVYLCASSSGQGNYGYTFGSGTRLTVV.

The gene calls are TRBV3-1 (or the pseudogene TRBV3-2) and TRBJ2-3; tentatively, D is TRBD2 (7 bases). Germline lookup yields CDR1 LGHDT and CDR2 YNNKEL (reference sequence). Trimming took off 4 bases at V and 7 bases at J, with 18 bases between the two ends. The length of the CDR3 is 15 residues. The CDR3 region is CASSPRVVGGHTQYF. As DNA, the CDR3 is TGTGCCAGCAGCCCCCGGGTAGTGGGGGGGCATACGCAGTATTTT.

This sequence joins TRBV29-1 and TRBJ1-1; D gene ambiguous. From germline, CDR1 is SQVTM and CDR2 ANQGSEA. With 1 base removed from V and 3 bases from J, the gap between germline ends came to 3 bases. The CDR3 contains 11 residues. CDR3 residues: CSVEAYTEAFF. The CDR3 DNA reads as TGCAGCGTTGAAGCCTACACTGAAGCTTTCTTT. Based on the CDR3 plus reference TRBV29-1 and TRBJ1-1, the full variable domain is SAVISQKPSRDICQRGTSLTIQCQVDSQVTMMFWYRQQPGQSLTLIATANQGSEATYESGFVIDKFPISRPNLTFSTLTVSNMSPEDSSIYLCSVEAYTEAFFGQGTRLTVV.

The CDR3 nucleotides are TGTGCCAGCAGTCCCGGGACAGGGGGTGGAAACACCATATATTTT. The encoded protein is CASSPGTGGGNTIYF. The chain couples TRBV3-1 (or the pseudogene TRBV3-2) to TRBJ1-3, with 11 bases matching TRBD1. V shed 6 bases and J 3 bases; nucleotides not matched to a gene: 4. This CDR3 has 15 amino acids. Germline lookup yields CDR1 LGHDT and CDR2 YNNKEL (reference sequence).

This rearrangement joins TRBV27 to TRBJ2-5, with 11 nucleotides matching TRBD1. J lost 5 bases, V lost 3 bases, and 5 bases had no gene match. This CDR3 has 15 amino acids. Germline lookup yields CDR1 MNHEY and CDR2 SMNVEV (reference sequence). CDR3 nucleotide sequence: TGTGCCAGCAGTTTGGGGACAGGGGGGTGGGAGACCCAGTACTTC. Translated, it gives CASSLGTGGWETQYF.

This chain connects TRBV19 to TRBJ2-7, with D perhaps TRBD2 (6 bases). Germline V gene data show CDR1 as LNHDA and CDR2 as SQIVND (reference sequence). The CDR3 contains 11 residues. The V gene lost 5 bases and the J gene lost 11 bases, with 13 bases spanning the gap. The CDR3 DNA is TGTGCCAGTAGTTCCGGGAGAGGAAAGTACTTC. Protein: CASSSGRGKYF.

The rearrangement links TRBV7-2 to TRBJ2-3, with D tentatively TRBD2 (5 bases). CDR3 length equals 15 residues. Trimming left V 5 bases short and J 3 bases short, with 15 bases between. CDR1 and CDR2 (germline): SGHTA, FQGNSA. The DNA of the CDR3 is TGTGCCAGCAGCGACCTCAATGGAGGAACAGATACGCAGTATTTT. This gives the protein CASSDLNGGTDTQYF. The complete variable domain, with remaining parts taken from reference TRBV7-2 and TRBJ2-3, reads GAGVSQSPSNKVTEKGKDVELRCDPISGHTALYWYRQSLGQGLEFLIYFQGNSAPDKSGLPSDRFSAERTGGSVSTLTIQRTQQEDSAVYLCASSDLNGGTDTQYFGPGTRLTVL.

The chain combines TRBV5-6 with TRBJ1-2; 9 bases line up with TRBD1. The germline CDR1 and CDR2 sequences are SGHDT and YYEEEE. This CDR3 contains 16 residues. Germline trimming cut 2 bases from V and 7 bases from J; bases unmatched to any gene: 12. CDR3 DNA: TGTGCCAGCAGCTTTGCCGGGACAGGGAAGTCGGGTGGCTACACCTTC. Residues: CASSFAGTGKSGGYTF.

This clone occurred a few times. V is TRBV2 and J is TRBJ1-4; D is uncertain. V lost 2 bases and J lost 1, with 5 bases in between. The CDR3 runs 14 residues. The germline gives CDR1 SNHLY, CDR2 FYNNEI. CDR3 nucleotide sequence: TGTGCCAGCAGTGAACAGGAAACTAATGAAAAACTGTTTTTT. It encodes CASSEQETNEKLFF. Full variable domain (rest looked up from reference TRBV2 and TRBJ1-4): EPEVTQTPSHQVTQMGQEVILRCVPISNHLYFYWYRQILGQKVEFLVSFYNNEISEKSEIFDDQFSVERPDGSNFTLKIRSTKLEDSAMYFCASSEQETNEKLFFGSGTQLSVL.

The V call is TRBV4-2, the J call TRBJ1-1; TRBD1 aligns across 7 bases. The CDR3 runs to 15 residues. Germline trimming cut 0 bases from V and 1 base from J; bases unmatched to any gene: 2. Germline values: CDR1 LGHNA, CDR2 YNFKEQ. The CDR3 DNA sequence: TGTGCCAGCAGCCAAGACAGGGGGGAGAACACTGAAGCTTTCTTT. Translation gives CASSQDRGENTEAFF.